The T cell receptor (beta chain) described here comes from a study of blood T cell repertoires in COVID-19. Study background: Acute and convalescent COVID-19 specimens originated in the United States, Italy and Spain. In each case, the material was cDNA or gDNA derived from T cells, B-cell-depleted T cells, or PBMCs.

This clone was counted only a few times. CDR3 length: 15 amino acids. The V and J ends lost 4 bases and 8 bases respectively, with 20 bases between them. The germline V gene encodes CDR1 MNHEY and CDR2 SVGAGI. In the original analysis: Researchers report that nucleated cell counts were estimated from reference gene primer amplification. Repertoires were generated with immunoSEQ multiplex PCR, while TCRdb's copy carries only in-frame clones and drops some. V, J and clone size were drawn from that table, and D and trimming were deduced from the DNA. The sample contains about 140,000 clones, almost 90% of which appear only once.

This TCR derives from an older woman with acute or convalescent COVID-19. This chain uses TRBV6-5 with TRBJ1-2; possible D gene TRBD1, 6 bases. Material for sequencing was peripheral blood. For the CDR3, the DNA is TGTGCCAGCAGTTCCCTTACAGGGCTTCGAGAGGGCTACACCTTC. Its translation: CASSSLTGLREGYTF.